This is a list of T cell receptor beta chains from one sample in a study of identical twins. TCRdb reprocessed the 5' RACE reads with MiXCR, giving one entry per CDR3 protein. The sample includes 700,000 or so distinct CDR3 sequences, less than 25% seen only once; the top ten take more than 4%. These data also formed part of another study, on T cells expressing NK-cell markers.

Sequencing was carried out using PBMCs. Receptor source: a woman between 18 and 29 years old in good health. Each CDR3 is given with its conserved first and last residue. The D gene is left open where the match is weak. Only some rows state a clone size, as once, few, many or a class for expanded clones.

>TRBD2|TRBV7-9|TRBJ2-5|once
CASSSSGAQYF
TGTGCCAGCAGTTCGAGCGGGGCCCAGTACTTC
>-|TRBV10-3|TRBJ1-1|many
CAISGSPNTEAFF
TGTGCCATCAGTGGAAGCCCGAACACTGAAGCTTTCTTT
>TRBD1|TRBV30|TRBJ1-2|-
CAWGDSNYGYTF
TGTGCCTGGGGGGACAGTAACTATGGCTACACCTTC
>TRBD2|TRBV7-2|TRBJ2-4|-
CASSSSGTSRNIQYF
TGTGCCAGCAGCTCAAGCGGGACTAGCAGGAACATTCAGTACTTC
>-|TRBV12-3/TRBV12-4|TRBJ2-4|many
CASSFGGPLNSKNIQYF
TGTGCCAGCAGTTTCGGGGGGCCGTTAAACTCCAAAAACATTCAGTACTTC
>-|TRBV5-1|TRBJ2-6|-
CASSLALVSGANVLTF
TGCGCCAGCAGCTTGGCCTTGGTGTCTGGGGCCAACGTCCTGACTTTC
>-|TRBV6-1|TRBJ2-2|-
CASSGYREYTGELFF
TGTGCCAGCAGTGGCTACCGGGAGTACACCGGGGAGCTGTTTTTT
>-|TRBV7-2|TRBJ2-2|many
CASSLGRGELFF
TGTGCCAGCAGCTTAGGTCGGGGGGAGCTGTTTTTT
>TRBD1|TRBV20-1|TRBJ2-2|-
CSARDQRGGASGELFF
TGCAGTGCTAGAGATCAGCGAGGGGGCGCCTCCGGGGAGCTGTTTTTT
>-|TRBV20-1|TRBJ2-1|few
CSVRTRRGYNEQFF
TGCAGTGTCCGGACCCGGCGAGGATACAATGAGCAGTTCTTC
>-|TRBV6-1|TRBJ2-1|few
CSSRRPDRGNEQFF
TGTTCCAGCAGACGCCCAGATCGCGGCAATGAGCAGTTCTTC
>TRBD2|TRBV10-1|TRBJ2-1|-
CASSGTRTSGSYNEQFF
TGCGCCAGCAGTGGAACCCGGACTAGCGGGTCCTACAATGAGCAGTTCTTC
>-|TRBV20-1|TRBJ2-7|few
CSATLFRTDLYEQYF
TGCAGTGCTACGTTATTTAGGACAGACCTCTACGAGCAGTACTTC
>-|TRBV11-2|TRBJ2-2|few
CAGRRFAAGELFF
TGTGCCGGACGCAGGTTTGCCGCCGGGGAGCTGTTTTTT
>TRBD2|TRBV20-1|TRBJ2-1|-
CSAGGLAGGGQFF
TGCAGTGCTGGGGGCCTAGCGGGAGGGGGGCAGTTCTTC